The next 28 T cell receptor beta chains were all read from a single sample in a study of T cells in Graves' hyperthyroidism and ophthalmopathy. Amplification yielded TCR beta CDR3 regions, with RNA transcripts as the source. The primer set for the first-round RT-PCR of the TCR CDR3 was HTBI. In TCRdb, the multiplex PCR reads were re-called with MiXCR into one record per CDR3 protein. The sample lists around 250,000 distinct CDR3 sequences, roughly 15% seen once, with around 30% in the top ten. The specimen was blood. The receptor source for this set is a woman aged 18-29 years with Graves' ophthalmopathy.

The CDR3 region is CASSHVVASGRSGTDTQYF. DNA for the CDR3: TGCGCCAGCAGCCATGTGGTGGCTAGCGGGAGGTCGGGCACAGATACGCAGTATTTT. J is TRBJ2-3 and V is TRBV5-1, with 11 bases matching TRBD2. Germline values: CDR1 SGHRS, CDR2 YFSETQ. The CDR3 extends over 19 amino acids. V lost 4 bases, J lost 1 base, and 14 bases stayed unmatched.

Concerning this clonotype: The CDR3 carries no conserved terminal phenylalanine or tryptophan, so it likely arises from a read error. The chain has TRBV5-4 and TRBJ2-2; no clear D gene. CDR1 SGHNT and CDR2 YYREEE come from the germline V gene (reference sequence). The CDR3 runs 12 residues. V dropped 8 bases and J dropped 6 bases, with 11 bases sitting between them. The CDR3 DNA follows: TGTGCCAGTACGACTCATGCCGGGGAGCTGTTTTCT. It translates to CASTTHAGELFS.

The chain links TRBV13 to TRBJ2-3; a possible D gene is TRBD2 (6 bases). CDR1 PRHDT and CDR2 FYEKMQ come from the germline V gene (reference sequence). Trimming left V 3 bases short and J 4 bases short, with 8 bases between. The CDR3 length is 13 residues. CDR3 region: CASSLGGPDTQYF. CDR3 nucleotide sequence: TGTGCCAGCAGCTTGGGAGGCCCAGATACGCAGTATTTT.

This clonotype was seen a few times. The chain joins TRBV9 to TRBJ2-3; TRBD2 matches at 11 bases. This CDR3 is built from 15 residues. Per germline, CDR1 SGDLS and CDR2 YYNGEE. J was trimmed by 8 bases and V by 4 bases; bases with no gene match: 9. CDR3 sequence: CASSPEGSGGGTQYF. For the CDR3, the DNA is TGTGCCAGCAGCCCCGAGGGTAGCGGGGGGGGTACGCAGTATTTT.

The table lists this clonotype with many counts. The rearrangement joins TRBV18 to TRBJ2-7; D perhaps matches TRBD1 (6 bases). CDR3 length equals 14 residues. The V end was cut by 6 bases, the J end by 6 bases, with 18 bases between. CDR1 and CDR2 (germline): KGHSH, LQKENI. The CDR3 loop reads CASSPSQGWSEQYF. CDR3 DNA: TGTGCCAGCTCCCCCTCACAGGGTTGGTCCGAGCAGTACTTC.

In its sample, this clonotype was seen many times. The chain couples TRBV7-3 to TRBJ2-7, with D perhaps matching TRBD2 (6 bases). This CDR3 is 14 amino acids long. Germline CDR1 and CDR2: SGHTA and FQGTGA. V gave up 5 bases and J gave up 0 bases, with 11 bases separating them. The chain's CDR3 is CASSPGGSSYEQYF. CDR3 DNA sequence: TGTGCCAGCAGCCCCGGGGGAAGCTCCTACGAGCAGTACTTC.

This clonotype has ten or more counts. V usage is TRBV3-1 and J usage is TRBJ2-3; D is perhaps TRBD2 (5 bases). CDR3 length equals 15 residues. V lost 4 bases and J 0 bases, leaving 11 bases between the germline ends. Per the germline V gene, CDR1 is LGHDT and CDR2 is YNNKEL (reference sequence). The CDR3 is CASSRQRSSTDTQYF. In nucleotides, the CDR3 is TGTGCCAGCAGCCGCCAGCGGTCTAGCACAGATACGCAGTATTTT.

In this sample, this clonotype turned up many times. This chain connects TRBV25-1 to TRBJ2-5, with D unresolved. The CDR3 runs to 13 residues. Germline-derived CDR1 and CDR2 are MGHDK and SYGVNS. V lost 4 bases, J lost 6 bases, and 12 bases lay in between. As DNA, the CDR3 is TGTGCCAGCAGTGCTTCTGTTGTACAGACCCAGTACTTC. As protein: CASSASVVQTQYF.

The sample holds a few counts of this clonotype. V is TRBV4-1 and J is TRBJ1-2; 8 bases agree with TRBD1. This CDR3 is built from 15 residues. Germline assignment: CDR1 MGHRA and CDR2 YSYEKL. V gave up 2 bases and J gave up 4 bases; unmatched junction bases: 6. The CDR3 DNA reads as TGCGCCAGCAGCCAATCCAGGGGGCGCCTCTATGGCTACACCTTC. Its protein product is CASSQSRGRLYGYTF.

This clonotype was seen a handful of times. The CDR3 reads CASSVAVSSYNEQFF. DNA of the CDR3: TGTGCCAGCAGCGTAGCCGTGAGCTCCTACAATGAGCAGTTCTTC. The chain employs TRBV9 and TRBJ2-1, with D uncertain. CDR3 length: 15 amino acids. Trimming left V 0 bases short and J 0 bases short, with 7 bases between. Germline loops: CDR1 SGDLS, CDR2 YYNGEE.

At least ten counts were recorded for this clonotype. V gene TRBV27 combines with J gene TRBJ2-7; D possibly corresponds to TRBD1 (7 bases). Per the germline V gene, CDR1 is MNHEY and CDR2 is SMNVEV (reference sequence). CDR3 size: 15 residues. The germline V and J ends were trimmed by 4 bases and 3 bases, with 16 bases remaining between them. The CDR3 sequence is CASSSSAGGLYEQYF. The CDR3 DNA follows: TGTGCCAGCAGTTCAAGCGCAGGGGGGCTCTACGAGCAGTACTTC.

This clonotype was detected once. The junction departs from the called germline gene at one end, perhaps through a read error. The V call is TRBV5-1, the J call TRBJ2-1, with 13 positions matching TRBD2. Germline CDR1 SGHRS, CDR2 YFSETQ. The CDR3 consists of 17 residues. The CDR3, as DNA: TGTGCCAGCAGCGCAATGACTAGCGGGGGGAGGAACCCTGAGCAGTTCTTC. Translating gives CASSAMTSGGRNPEQFF.

This clonotype has a handful of counts. The chain employs TRBV27 and TRBJ1-2; D is perhaps TRBD1 (6 bases). The CDR3 is 15 residues long. Germline CDR1 reads MNHEY; CDR2 reads SMNVEV (reference sequence). Trimming cost V 8 bases and J 2 bases, with 18 bases left between them. This CDR3 reads CASGLVGGRNYGYTF. CDR3 in DNA: TGTGCCAGCGGCCTCGTTGGGGGGCGAAACTATGGCTACACCTTC.

Many counts were recorded for this clonotype. The V and J genes are TRBV11-1 and TRBJ2-3; D unresolved. The V and J ends lost 4 bases and 5 bases respectively, with 13 bases between them. Germline CDR1 SGHAT, CDR2 FQDESV (reference sequence). The CDR3 covers 14 residues. CDR3 bases: TGTGCCAGCAGCTCTCGGAGCGTTAAAGATACGCAGTATTTT. It yields the protein CASSSRSVKDTQYF.

In its sample, this clonotype was seen many times. The chain combines TRBV29-1 with TRBJ2-5; possibly TRBD1 for D (5 bases). V gave up 6 bases and J gave up 0 bases, with 11 bases separating them. CDR1 and CDR2 (germline): SQVTM, ANQGSEA. This CDR3 is 13 amino acids long. The CDR3 DNA follows: TGCAGCGTGCCACAGGACGACCAAGAGACCCAGTACTTC. Amino acids: CSVPQDDQETQYF.

The table lists this clonotype with many counts. This chain's CDR3 is CASSQGTGRWETQYF. CDR3 DNA sequence: TGCGCCAGCAGCCAAGGAACAGGGAGGTGGGAGACCCAGTACTTC. This sequence joins TRBV4-3 and TRBJ2-5; D assignment may be TRBD1 or TRBD2 (6 bases each). Germline V gene data show CDR1 as LGHNA and CDR2 as YSLEER. V dropped 1 base and J dropped 5 bases, with 14 bases sitting between them. This CDR3 comprises 15 residues.

The J gene is TRBJ2-6, the V gene TRBV9; weak D call: TRBD1 (5 bases). V was cut by 0 bases and J by 11 bases, with 9 bases left in between. This CDR3 spans 13 amino acids. Per germline, CDR1 SGDLS and CDR2 YYNGEE. CDR3 amino acids: CASSVDRFHVLTF. The CDR3, as DNA: TGTGCCAGCAGCGTAGACAGGTTTCACGTCCTGACTTTC.

This clonotype was detected many times. This chain joins TRBV7-9 and TRBJ2-5; 9 bases fit TRBD1. Trimming removed 3 bases from V and 5 bases from J; junction bases left unmatched: 10. Looked up from germline, CDR1 is SEHNR and CDR2 is FQNEAQ (reference sequence). The CDR3 runs 16 residues. The CDR3 nucleotides are TGTGCCAGCAGCTTTCCCCCGGGACAGGGATTGGAGACCCAGTACTTC. Protein: CASSFPPGQGLETQYF.

Remarks on this clonotype: It is unclear where the CDR3 begins or ends on the DNA, so no DNA is shown, and the CDR3 is as TCRdb lists it. The chain links TRBV5-5 to TRBJ1-1; TRBD1 is taken as the D call from the table, unchecked against the DNA. Inclusive of both ends, the CDR3 amounts to 22 amino acids. Germline V CDR1 and CDR2: SGHKS, YYEKEE (reference sequence). The CDR3 protein is CASSFYICSAPQQGRGNTEAFF.

This clonotype was counted between two and nine times. The junction and the germline gene differ at one end; a read error may be behind it. This chain uses TRBV7-9 with TRBJ2-7; tentatively, D is TRBD2 (6 bases). Germline values: CDR1 SEHNR, CDR2 FQNEAQ (reference sequence). The CDR3 has 14 amino acids. The CDR3 is CAGSLGTVPYEQYF. The CDR3 DNA is TGTGCCGGCAGCTTAGGGACTGTTCCCTACGAGCAGTACTTC. Full variable domain (remainder filled in from reference TRBV7-9 and TRBJ2-7): DTGVSQNPRHKITKRGQNVTFRCDPISEHNRLYWYRQTLGQGPEFLTYFQNEAQLEKSRLLSDRFSAERPKGSFSTLEIQRTEQGDSAMYLCAGSLGTVPYEQYFGPGTRLTVT.

This clonotype showed up many times. The chain recombines TRBV11-2 with TRBJ2-1, with a weak D call TRBD2 (6 bases). CDR1 SGHAT and CDR2 FQNNGV come from the germline V gene. The CDR3 runs to 16 residues. V dropped 1 base and J dropped 7 bases, with 17 bases sitting between them. CDR3 loop: CASSLGWTGEGNEQFF. The CDR3 bases are TGTGCCAGCAGCTTAGGGTGGACGGGAGAAGGGAATGAGCAGTTCTTC.

This clonotype has ten or more counts. The chain links TRBV7-2 to TRBJ2-1; D possibly uses TRBD1 or TRBD2 (5 bases each). V was cut by 2 bases and J by 3 bases, with 11 bases left in between. The CDR3 runs 15 residues. Germline assignment: CDR1 SGHTA and CDR2 FQGNSA. The CDR3: CASSLFDGGYNEQFF. The CDR3 DNA reads as TGTGCCAGCAGCTTATTCGATGGGGGCTACAATGAGCAGTTCTTC.

This clonotype was recorded many times. V and J are TRBV15 and TRBJ1-1; possibly TRBD1 for D (5 bases). Per germline, CDR1 LNHNV and CDR2 YYDKDF (reference sequence). This CDR3 is 12 amino acids long. The chain's CDR3 is CAAEDMNTEAFF. The CDR3 bases are TGTGCGGCTGAGGACATGAACACTGAAGCTTTCTTT.

Ten or more counts support this clonotype. The chain carries TRBV10-3 and TRBJ2-3; D uncertain. Between the trimmed V and J ends, which lost 2 bases and 2 bases, there was a span of 8 bases. CDR1 is ENHRY, CDR2 SYGVKD, per germline. This CDR3 is 14 amino acids long. This chain's CDR3 is CAISEDGITDTQYF. Written as DNA, the CDR3 is TGTGCCATCAGTGAGGACGGCATCACAGATACGCAGTATTTT.

This clonotype showed up many times. V and J are TRBV20-1 and TRBJ2-5; 7 bases line up with TRBD2. Per germline, CDR1 DFQATT and CDR2 SNEGSKA (reference sequence). The junction had 10 bases not matched to a gene; V was cut back by 1 base and J by 5 bases. This CDR3 comprises 15 residues. The CDR3 DNA reads as TGCAGTGCTAGAGCACCAGCGGGGCCGGGTGAGACCCAGTACTTC. Encoded protein: CSARAPAGPGETQYF.

This clonotype occurred many times. The rearrangement joins TRBV6-1 to TRBJ1-1; the D gene is possibly TRBD1 (5 bases). The CDR3 has 14 amino acids. Trimming took off 7 bases at V and 4 bases at J, with 16 bases between the two ends. Germline V lookup: CDR1 MNHNS, CDR2 SASEGT. CDR3 protein: CASKRGRGGTEAFF. The CDR3 nucleotides are TGTGCCAGCAAACGGGGACGCGGGGGCACTGAAGCTTTCTTT.

This clonotype was counted many times. J is TRBJ1-1 and V is TRBV7-6, with no clear D. Trimming shortened V by 3 bases and J by 4 bases, and 9 bases separated the two germline ends. This CDR3 contains 13 residues. Germline CDR1 reads SGHVS; CDR2 reads FNYEAQ. CDR3 nucleotides: TGTGCCAGCAGCTTCGAGAGGATCACTGAAGCTTTCTTT. Translation gives CASSFERITEAFF.

This clonotype was seen repeatedly, ten times or more. The CDR3 nucleotides are TGTGCCAGCAGCCAAGATCCCAGCGCTAACAATTCACCCCTCCACTTT. Encoded protein: CASSQDPSANNSPLHF. The chain recombines TRBV4-2 with TRBJ1-6, with no clear D. CDR3 length: 16 residues. Trimming took off 0 bases at V and 7 bases at J, with 13 bases between the two ends. Germline V gives CDR1 LGHNA, CDR2 YNFKEQ.